This T cell receptor (beta chain) comes out of a study of blood T cell repertoires in COVID-19. At the level of the study: The study drew acute and convalescent COVID-19 samples from the United States, Italy and Spain. Sources were T cells, B-cell-depleted T cells, or PBMCs; the material itself was cDNA or gDNA.

In the source study's methods: For nucleated cells, counts were estimated from reference gene primer amplification. Assay used: immunoSEQ multiplex PCR; TCRdb lists only in-frame clones, some missing. The V and J calls and clone size come from that table; D and trimming were worked out from the DNA. This table has about 130,000 clones, approximately 84% appearing once. V was pared by 6 bases and J by 4 bases, with 21 bases between. The CDR3 is 15 residues long. From germline, CDR1 is SQVTM and CDR2 ANQGSEA. The genes are TRBV29-1 and TRBJ1-1, with D unclear. What was sequenced was peripheral blood. The TCR was taken from a woman younger than 45 who had recovered from COVID-19. Here the CDR3 reads CSVIPFVNPSTEAFF. CDR3 nucleotide sequence: TGCAGCGTCATCCCCTTTGTAAACCCGAGCACTGAAGCTTTCTTT.